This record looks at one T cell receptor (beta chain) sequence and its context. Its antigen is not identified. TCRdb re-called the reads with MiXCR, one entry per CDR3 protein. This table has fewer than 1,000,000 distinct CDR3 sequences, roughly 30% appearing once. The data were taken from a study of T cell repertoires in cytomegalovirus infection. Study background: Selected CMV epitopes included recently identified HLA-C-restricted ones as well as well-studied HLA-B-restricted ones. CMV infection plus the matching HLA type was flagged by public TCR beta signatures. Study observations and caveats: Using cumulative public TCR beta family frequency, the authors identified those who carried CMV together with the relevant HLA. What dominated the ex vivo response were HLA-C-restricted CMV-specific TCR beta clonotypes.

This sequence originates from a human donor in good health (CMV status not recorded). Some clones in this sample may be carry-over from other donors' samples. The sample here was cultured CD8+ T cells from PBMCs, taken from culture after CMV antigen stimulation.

The CDR3 DNA sequence: TGTGCCAGCAGCTTCCCAGGGCCCATCTACTACGAGCAGTACTTC. Protein: CASSFPGPIYYEQYF. V gene TRBV5-6 combines with J gene TRBJ2-7; TRBD1 might be the D (5 bases). Trimming removed 2 bases at V and 3 bases at J, with 15 bases between. The CDR3 runs 15 residues. Germline V gives CDR1 SGHDT, CDR2 YYEEEE.